This T cell receptor beta chain was sequenced for a study of shared clonotypes between healthy human individuals. The sorted-subset replicate PCRs were given about 200 ng DNA, which is 30,000 to 35,000 T cell genomes. The data were produced by immunoSEQ multiplex PCR, yet TCRdb's version contains in-frame clones alone and is incomplete. The sample carries about 2.3 million clones, 85% to 95% recorded once. V lost 3 bases to trimming and J lost 3 bases, with 12 bases between them. This CDR3 has 14 residues. Germline values: CDR1 GTSNPN, CDR2 SVGIG (reference sequence). This sequence joins TRBV30 and TRBJ2-1; D is ambiguous. The clonotype comes from a man younger than 30 in good health. Some clones in this sample may be carry-over from other donors' samples. Sequenced sample: naive CD4+ T cells from PBMCs. Subset given: CD45RA+ positively selected. CDR3 DNA sequence: TGTGCCTGGAGCCGGGTCCCGTTCTACAATGAGCAGTTCTTC. Translation: CAWSRVPFYNEQFF. The full variable domain, in which reference TRBV30 and TRBJ2-1 provide the parts outside the CDR3, is SQTIHQWPATLVQPVGSPLSLECTVEGTSNPNLYWYRQAAGRGLQLLFYSVGIGQISSEVPQNLSASRPQDRQFILSSKKLLLSDSGFYLCAWSRVPFYNEQFFGPGTRLTVL.